This T cell receptor beta chain is from a study of T cells in Graves' hyperthyroidism and ophthalmopathy (dated by TCRdb to about 2019). In terms of the full investigation: Peripheral blood was collected at initial diagnosis, before any treatment. To identify TCR V-J signatures that set the groups apart, the researchers used a discovery cohort of 90 to 100 patients, made up of 40 to 45 with Graves' ophthalmopathy and about 55 with stable Graves' hyperthyroidism. Prospective prediction of ophthalmopathy was tested in an independent validation cohort of 18 to 20 hyperthyroidism patients and 15 to 17 patients who later progressed to ophthalmopathy. The 100 discovery patients were divided at random into training and test sets in a 7:3 ratio. In addition, the study compared T-cell repertoires in thyroid tissue and in blood from about 6 Graves' hyperthyroidism patients. After blood sampling, hyperthyroidism patients were treated with methimazole at a starting dose of 30 mg daily, and ophthalmopathy patients were treated with high-dose intravenous methylprednisolone. TCR Vbeta CDR3 sequencing of 135 peripheral blood samples (under 45 ophthalmopathy, about 80 hyperthyroidism and roughly 17 progressor patients) is reported in the paper.

The TCR beta CDR3 regions were amplified from the RNA transcripts. For the first round of RT-PCR on the TCR CDR3, the HTBI primer set was used together with the Qiagen OneStep RT-PCR kit. A second multiplex PCR round built the libraries, followed by size selection and purification. Paired-end sequencing of the libraries was performed with 100 bp reads on an Illumina HiSeq2000. On the authors' methods: SOAPnuke was used to process the raw data, removing reads that contained adapters or uncalled bases, had a mean Phred below 15, or lacked an exact match to the constant primer or identifier. COPE v1.2.5 was used to merge high-quality paired reads, and clonotypes were defined as unique nucleotide sequences. Clonotypes were aligned to IMGT TRBV, TRBD and TRBJ reference segments using MiTCR v1.1. The analysis was restricted to V-J combinations with a frequency above 0.0001, which together covered about 99% of the repertoires. The TCS score was defined as the ratio of F50 (clonal expansion) to E x V (chaos), calculated using BLOSUM62-based TCRdist between CDR3 peptides within each V-J. Welch's t-statistics and random forest reduced around 550 V-J features to around 14, which were used in a naive Bayes classifier (R e1071). TCRdb handled the public reads itself, with Q25 trimming in fastp and clone calling in MiXCR, and kept productive beta chains. CDR3 protein sequences are deduplicated, and each keeps its most common genes and DNA. These V and J calls rely on TCRdb rather than the paper's analysis. The sample includes fewer than 900,000 distinct CDR3 sequences, with roughly 15% observed a single time. Around 7.7% of the sample goes to the ten largest clones.

Points the paper makes about the study in general: A model built on a 13 V-J signature distinguished ophthalmopathy from stable hyperthyroidism, reaching 85% to 90% sensitivity and 81.08% specificity in cross-validation and 80%/75% in testing. Blood samples also contained most of the expanded thyroid clonotypes (frequency above 0.001), which suggests that blood repertoires may reflect thyroid immune responses. During validation, the model predicted progression to ophthalmopathy a median of around 6 months ahead of onset, with around 71% sensitivity and 72% to 85% specificity. Sample size was not statistically predetermined, and investigators were not blinded to group allocation.

Graves' hyperthyroidism was defined as stable when no progression to ophthalmopathy occurred over 18 months of follow-up. The hyperthyroidism patients were between 18 and 65 years old and newly diagnosed, with a disease duration of less than 2 months. Any patient with an uncontrolled infection, another autoimmune disease, pregnancy or lactation was excluded. Diagnoses relied on clinical symptoms, serum thyroxine and TRAb, thyroid ultrasound and orbital computed tomography. PBMCs were separated from 10 ml of fresh peripheral blood using Ficoll-Paque density gradient centrifugation. Total RNA was extracted using Trizol reagent, and RNA quality was assessed on an Agilent 2100 Bioanalyzer. The CDR3 runs 17 amino acids, cysteine and phenylalanine included. Only the CDR3 portion is preserved as DNA: 51 bases, with reading frame beginning at the first base. Trimming takes 3 bases from V and 0 bases from J, and the germline ends sit 16 bases apart. Based on the germline V gene (reference sequence), the CDR1 and CDR2 sequences are LNHDA and SQIVND.

In this sample, this clonotype turned up a few times. This clone's antigen is unknown. The record has no base qualities; no much larger clone is one base away. Specimen: blood. The clonotype originates from a man aged 18 to 30 with Graves' hyperthyroidism. The sequence links TRBV19 to TRBJ2-3; no confident D gene assignment can be made. This receptor carries the CDR3 CASSMENPEGSTDTQYF. In nucleotide form, the sequence is TGTGCCAGTAGTATGGAAAACCCCGAAGGTAGCACAGATACGCAGTATTTT.